These 20 T cell receptor beta chains share one sample of origin, sequenced in a study of blood T cell repertoires in COVID-19. Assay: immunoSEQ multiplex PCR; the TCRdb copy retains only in-frame clones and omits some. Of about 83,000 clones listed, around 86% are singletons. Specimen: peripheral blood. Every receptor here comes from a man between 45 and 60 years old with active COVID-19.

The chain recombines TRBV6-6 with TRBJ2-5; the D gene is possibly TRBD2 (5 bases). This CDR3 contains 15 residues. V was pared by 2 bases and J by 7 bases, with 17 bases between. Germline CDR1 reads MNHNY; CDR2 reads SVGAGI (reference sequence). CDR3 nucleotide sequence: TGTGCCAGCAGTTACGCTAGCAGTCTCAGAGGGACCCAGTACTTC. It codes for CASSYASSLRGTQYF.

The chain carries TRBV9 and TRBJ2-5; D possibly corresponds to TRBD1 (6 bases). V shed 3 bases and J shed 5 bases, with 14 bases lying between them. Germline values: CDR1 SGDLS, CDR2 YYNGEE. There are 14 residues in the CDR3. CDR3 DNA sequence: TGTGCCAGCAGCGACCGATCCCAGGGGGAGACCCAGTACTTC. Its translation: CASSDRSQGETQYF.

The chain carries TRBV4-3 and TRBJ2-7; D may be TRBD1 (6 bases). V lost 1 base to trimming and J lost 7 bases, with 23 bases between them. CDR1 is LGHNA, CDR2 YSLEER, per germline. The CDR3 is 17 residues long. The CDR3: CASSQGGGQGSLWEQYF. The CDR3 region has the DNA TGCGCCAGCAGCCAAGGAGGGGGACAAGGGAGCCTCTGGGAGCAGTACTTC.

The CDR3 here is CASSRVGGEEDEKLFF. The CDR3 bases are TGTGCCAGCAGCCGCGTCGGGGGGGAGGAGGATGAAAAACTGTTTTTT. The V call is TRBV7-9, the J call TRBJ1-4, with D perhaps matching TRBD1 (5 bases). This CDR3 comprises 16 residues. Germline V gene lookup returns CDR1 SEHNR and CDR2 FQNEAQ (reference sequence). Trimming removed 5 bases at V and 6 bases at J, with 19 bases between.

J is TRBJ2-1 and V is TRBV9, with 12 bases lining up with TRBD2. Germline V lookup: CDR1 SGDLS, CDR2 YYNGEE. Trimming at V came to 0 bases and at J to 8 bases, leaving 6 bases not matched to a gene. CDR3 length: 16 residues. The CDR3 bases are TGTGCCAGCAGCGTAGTGTCTAGCGGGAGGGCCGATGAGCAGTTCTTC. It encodes CASSVVSSGRADEQFF.

This chain uses TRBV6-2 or TRBV6-3 with TRBJ1-2; TRBD1 matches 7 bases. J lost 4 bases, V lost 5 bases, and 16 bases had no gene match. Germline V gene sequence: CDR1 MNHEY, CDR2 SVGEGT. This CDR3 is 17 amino acids long. CDR3 protein: CASSTTGSLISPYGYTF. The CDR3 DNA sequence: TGTGCCAGCAGTACGACAGGGAGTTTGATATCGCCCTATGGCTACACCTTC.

The CDR3 reads CASSAFEGETGELFF. In DNA, the CDR3 is TGTGCCAGCAGCGCTTTCGAGGGAGAGACCGGGGAGCTGTTTTTT. The chain joins TRBV6-4 to TRBJ2-2; TRBD2 might be the D (5 bases). The CDR3 spans 15 residues. Germline loops: CDR1 MRHNA, CDR2 SNTAGT. Deletions cut 6 bases from V and 5 bases from J, with 16 bases between.

This clone turned up a few times. V and J are TRBV27 and TRBJ2-7; TRBD1 aligns across 8 bases. The germline V gene has CDR1 MNHEY and CDR2 SMNVEV (reference sequence). The CDR3 consists of 14 residues. J gave up 5 bases and V 6 bases, and 9 bases lay outside the gene matches. This CDR3 reads CASSPARGLHEQYF. As DNA, the CDR3 is TGTGCCAGCAGCCCCGCCAGGGGGCTCCACGAGCAGTACTTC.

This sequence joins TRBV7-2 and TRBJ1-1; D gene ambiguous. Germline V gives CDR1 SGHTA, CDR2 FQGNSA. The CDR3 has 13 residues. With 4 bases removed from V and 6 bases from J, the gap between germline ends came to 12 bases. CDR3 protein: CASSSTLNAEAFF. CDR3 DNA: TGTGCCAGCAGCTCGACTCTGAATGCTGAAGCTTTCTTT. The complete variable domain, with remaining parts taken from reference TRBV7-2 and TRBJ1-1, reads GAGVSQSPSNKVTEKGKDVELRCDPISGHTALYWYRQSLGQGLEFLIYFQGNSAPDKSGLPSDRFSAERTGGSVSTLTIQRTQQEDSAVYLCASSSTLNAEAFFGQGTRLTVV.

The chain uses TRBV10-3 and TRBJ2-3, with TRBD2 matching over 7 bases. Germline CDR1 ENHRY, CDR2 SYGVKD. The J segment lost 1 base and the V segment lost 5 bases, leaving 3 bases of the junction unmatched. This CDR3 has 14 residues. CDR3 in amino acids: CAISQSGGTDTQYF. CDR3 nucleotide sequence: TGTGCCATCAGTCAGAGCGGGGGCACAGATACGCAGTATTTT.

This chain links TRBV18 with TRBJ1-1; TRBD1 might be the D (6 bases). Looked up from germline, CDR1 is KGHSH and CDR2 is LQKENI. Trimming pared 1 base from V and 5 bases from J, leaving 14 bases between. This CDR3 contains 15 residues. The CDR3 nucleotides read TGTGCCAGCTCACCACGGGCAGGGGCCGAAACTGAAGCTTTCTTT. It translates to CASSPRAGAETEAFF.

This chain connects TRBV5-1 to TRBJ2-1; 8 nucleotides align to TRBD2. The germline V gene encodes CDR1 SGHRS and CDR2 YFSETQ. This CDR3 is built from 15 residues. Trimming took 2 bases from V and 6 from J; bases not matched to a gene: 7. For the CDR3, the DNA is TGCGCCAGCAGCTTAGCCGGGACTAGAGGCAATGAGCAGTTCTTC. Protein product: CASSLAGTRGNEQFF.

The rearrangement joins TRBV30 to TRBJ1-1, with D perhaps TRBD1 (5 bases). In germline, CDR1 is GTSNPN, CDR2 SVGIG (reference sequence). With 3 bases removed from V and 4 bases from J, the gap between germline ends came to 24 bases. This CDR3 spans 17 amino acids. CDR3 in amino acids: CAWRGTQGRLGSTEAFF. CDR3 coding DNA: TGTGCCTGGAGGGGCACCCAGGGAAGGTTGGGCAGCACTGAAGCTTTCTTT. Looking up the rest from reference TRBV30 and TRBJ1-1 gives the full variable domain: SQTIHQWPATLVQPVGSPLSLECTVEGTSNPNLYWYRQAAGRGLQLLFYSVGIGQISSEVPQNLSASRPQDRQFILSSKKLLLSDSGFYLCAWRGTQGRLGSTEAFFGQGTRLTVV.

This clone appeared a single time. V usage is TRBV14 and J usage is TRBJ1-1; tentatively, D is TRBD1 (5 bases). Germline loops: CDR1 SGHDN, CDR2 FVKESK. The CDR3 loop spans 14 amino acids. Trimming took off 3 bases at V and 6 bases at J, with 14 bases between the two ends. The CDR3 nucleotides read TGTGCCAGCAGCCACGGTCAGGGTTTCGCTGAAGCTTTCTTT. This gives the protein CASSHGQGFAEAFF.

The rearrangement links TRBV5-1 to TRBJ2-7; 12 nucleotides match TRBD2. The germline V gene encodes CDR1 SGHRS and CDR2 YFSETQ. The CDR3 sequence is 16 residues long. V shed 0 bases and J 2 bases; nucleotides not matched to a gene: 3. The DNA for the CDR3 is TGCGCCAGCAGCTTGGGACTAGCGGGGGAGACCTACGAGCAGTACTTC. This sequence encodes CASSLGLAGETYEQYF.

The rearrangement joins TRBV7-9 to TRBJ1-6; D may be TRBD1 (6 bases). With 5 bases removed from V and 3 bases from J, the gap between germline ends came to 11 bases. This CDR3 has 15 amino acids. Germline V gene data show CDR1 as SEHNR and CDR2 as FQNEAQ (reference sequence). In DNA, the CDR3 is TGTGCCAGCAGCCCTGGACAGAACTATAATTCACCCCTCCACTTT. Translating gives CASSPGQNYNSPLHF.

J is TRBJ2-5 and V is TRBV6-2 or TRBV6-3, with TRBD2 matching over 10 bases. The V gene's germline CDR1 is MNHEY and CDR2 SVGEGT. The CDR3 sequence is 17 residues long. The V gene end was trimmed by 1 base and the J gene end by 2 bases; junction bases not matched to a gene: 7. The CDR3 nucleotides are TGTGCCAGCAGTTACTTGTTGCTAGCGGGGGAACAAGAGACCCAGTACTTC. Its protein is CASSYLLLAGEQETQYF.

This chain links TRBV18 with TRBJ1-5, with 11 bases that match TRBD1. CDR1 is KGHSH and CDR2 is LQKENI in the germline V gene. The CDR3 length is 16 residues. Trimming took 1 base from V and 5 from J; bases not matched to a gene: 4. The CDR3 loop reads CASSPQGQGGDQPQHF. In nucleotides, the CDR3 is TGTGCCAGCTCACCACAGGGACAGGGGGGAGATCAGCCCCAGCATTTT.

The chain carries TRBV6-4 and TRBJ1-2; 7 bases align to TRBD1. With 9 bases clipped from V and 11 bases from J, the junction kept 12 bases outside the gene matches. Germline CDR1 and CDR2: MRHNA and SNTAGT. The CDR3 loop spans 12 amino acids. The CDR3 DNA is TGTGCCAGAGAATGGGACAGTTTGGCATACACCTTC. Amino acids: CAREWDSLAYTF.

The genes are TRBV5-1 and TRBJ2-3; TRBD1 agrees at 11 bases. Germline V CDR1 and CDR2: SGHRS, YFSETQ. The CDR3 totals 17 residues. V shed 4 bases, J shed 0 bases, and the junction held 7 bases outside the gene matches. The CDR3 DNA is TGCGCCAGCAGCGTTGGACAGGGGGCGGGCAGCACAGATACGCAGTATTTT. Translating gives CASSVGQGAGSTDTQYF.